The 20 T cell receptor beta chains below come from one sample, sequenced in a study of T-cell reconstitution after alpha-beta-depleted transplantation in children. Unique molecular identifiers were incorporated into the prepared TCRbeta library. TCRdb re-called the PCR reads through MiXCR, storing one row per CDR3 protein. The sample holds around 380,000 distinct CDR3 sequences, approximately 11% seen once. This specimen was PBMCs from the stem cell graft donor, taken from the stem cell graft. Every receptor here comes from a human donor who donated a stem cell graft to a child with acute myeloid leukemia.

The chain has TRBV24-1 and TRBJ2-1, with a possible D match to TRBD1 (6 bases). Germline assignment: CDR1 KGHDR and CDR2 SFDVKD. Between the trimmed V and J ends, which lost 3 bases and 1 base, there was a span of 12 bases. The CDR3 runs to 16 residues. As DNA, the CDR3 is TGTGCCACCAGTGATCCAGGGGCAGATTCCTACAATGAGCAGTTCTTC. This encodes CATSDPGADSYNEQFF.

The chain couples TRBV6-5 to TRBJ2-2, with D uncertain. Trimming cost V 4 bases and J 4 bases, with 10 bases left between them. From germline, CDR1 is MNHEY and CDR2 SVGAGI. This CDR3 contains 14 residues. CDR3 nucleotide sequence: TGTGCCAGCAGTTCTACAAGAGCCACCGGGGAGCTGTTTTTT. This sequence encodes CASSSTRATGELFF.

This clonotype has more than one count but fewer than ten. This chain links TRBV29-1 with TRBJ1-1, with 7 positions matching TRBD1. Germline V gene data show CDR1 as SQVTM and CDR2 as ANQGSEA. This CDR3 spans 14 amino acids. Trimming cost V 6 bases and J 1 base; bases outside gene matches: 8. CDR3 sequence: CSVVIRDRNTEAFF. The CDR3 DNA follows: TGCAGCGTAGTAATCCGGGACAGGAACACTGAAGCTTTCTTT.

The rearrangement links TRBV6-5 to TRBJ2-5, with no clear D. The CDR3 is 14 residues long. Per the germline V gene, CDR1 is MNHEY and CDR2 is SVGAGI. Trimming removed 0 bases at V and 5 bases at J, with 10 bases between. CDR3 residues: CASSYSVNSETQYF. In DNA form, the CDR3 reads TGTGCCAGCAGTTACTCAGTAAACTCTGAGACCCAGTACTTC.

The chain uses TRBV11-2 and TRBJ2-7; 7 bases align to TRBD2. V shed 1 base and J 2 bases; nucleotides not matched to a gene: 14. Germline CDR1 reads SGHAT; CDR2 reads FQNNGV. This CDR3 is built from 18 residues. CDR3: CASSLGTRTTAGAYEQYF. DNA of the CDR3: TGTGCCAGCAGCTTAGGGACACGAACAACGGCGGGAGCCTACGAGCAGTACTTC.

V usage is TRBV5-1 and J usage is TRBJ1-2; 12 bases fit TRBD1. CDR3 length: 15 amino acids. Unmatched junction bases numbered 3, after V lost 4 bases and J lost 2 bases. CDR1 SGHRS and CDR2 YFSETQ come from the germline V gene. The CDR3 DNA reads TGCGCCAGCAGCATGGGACAGGGGGCGAACTATGGCTACACCTTC. Translation gives CASSMGQGANYGYTF.

This clonotype was recorded at least ten times. The genes are TRBV12-3 or TRBV12-4 and TRBJ2-3, with D hard to call. The CDR3 has 15 amino acids. V lost 5 bases to trimming and J lost 1 base, with 13 bases between them. The CDR3, as DNA: TGTGCCAGCAGTACCCGGACGATCGGCACAGATACGCAGTATTTT. The encoded protein is CASSTRTIGTDTQYF.

V usage is TRBV4-1 and J usage is TRBJ1-4; TRBD1 agrees at 8 bases. This CDR3 region has 15 residues. V trimming: 2 bases; J trimming: 4 bases; junction bases outside the gene matches: 3. Germline loops: CDR1 MGHRA, CDR2 YSYEKL. The CDR3 DNA is TGCGCCAGCAGCCAATTGACAGGGGATAATGAAAAACTGTTTTTT. Its protein product is CASSQLTGDNEKLFF.

There are many counts of this clonotype. The chain recombines TRBV15 with TRBJ2-3, with unresolved D. CDR1 and CDR2 (germline): LNHNV, YYDKDF (reference sequence). Trimming took 0 bases from V and 4 from J, leaving 14 bases between them. The CDR3 covers 16 residues. This CDR3 is CATSRDGVGTSDTQYF. The CDR3, as DNA: TGTGCCACCAGCAGAGATGGGGTCGGAACATCAGATACGCAGTATTTT.

V usage is TRBV29-1 and J usage is TRBJ1-4; tentatively, D is TRBD1 (6 bases). The germline gives CDR1 SQVTM, CDR2 ANQGSEA. The CDR3 runs to 13 residues. The V end lost 7 bases, the J end lost 3 bases, and 12 bases lay between the germline ends. The DNA for the CDR3 is TGCAGCGCCTTAGGACAGTCTAATGAAAAACTGTTTTTT. It is translated as CSALGQSNEKLFF.

The V call is TRBV3-1, the J call TRBJ2-1, with D possibly matching TRBD1 (5 bases). The germline V gene has CDR1 LGHDT and CDR2 YNNKEL (reference sequence). This CDR3 is 16 amino acids long. Trimming cost V 4 bases and J 9 bases, with 22 bases left between them. CDR3 region: CASSPPGALGGAEQFF. The CDR3 DNA reads TGTGCCAGCAGCCCTCCCGGAGCGCTCGGTGGGGCTGAGCAGTTCTTC.

This clonotype was observed a handful of times. The CDR3 region is CASSLGRPSGEKLFF. The CDR3 nucleotides read TGCGCCAGCAGCTTGGGTCGGCCATCGGGGGAAAAACTGTTTTTT. The chain recombines TRBV5-1 with TRBJ1-4; D is uncertain. Between the trimmed V and J ends, which lost 0 bases and 8 bases, there was a span of 14 bases. The CDR3 is made up of 15 amino acids. CDR1 is SGHRS and CDR2 is YFSETQ in the germline V gene.

There are many counts of this clonotype. This chain joins TRBV12-3 or TRBV12-4 and TRBJ2-3; 8 bases match TRBD2. CDR3 length: 15 amino acids. J lost 0 bases, V lost 6 bases, and 5 bases had no gene match. CDR3 in DNA: TGTGCCAGCAGGCCACTAGCGGACAGCACAGATACGCAGTATTTT. Translation gives CASRPLADSTDTQYF.

The gene calls are TRBV12-3 or TRBV12-4 and TRBJ2-1; weak D call: TRBD2 (5 bases). This CDR3 has 14 residues. Trimming stripped 1 base from V and 5 bases from J, with 9 bases between. The CDR3 protein is CASSLVRRDNEQFF. DNA for the CDR3: TGTGCCAGCAGTTTAGTAAGGCGGGACAATGAGCAGTTCTTC.

This clonotype is categorized as medium-sized. The chain links TRBV6-5 to TRBJ2-3; 7 nucleotides agree with TRBD1. Trimming at V came to 10 bases and at J to 2 bases, leaving 9 bases not matched to a gene. The CDR3 has 14 amino acids. Germline loops: CDR1 MNHEY, CDR2 SVGAGI. The CDR3 DNA follows: TGTGCCAACCCGGACAGGAAGTCCACAGATACGCAGTATTTT. This translates into CANPDRKSTDTQYF.

This clonotype was picked up a small number of times. DNA for the CDR3: TGTGCCAGCAGTCCGGGACAGGGTTTCAATTCACCCCTCCACTTT. Protein: CASSPGQGFNSPLHF. This sequence joins TRBV12-3 or TRBV12-4 and TRBJ1-6; TRBD1 matches 9 bases. J was trimmed by 7 bases and V by 5 bases; bases with no gene match: 6. The CDR3 loop spans 15 amino acids.

The chain uses TRBV7-9 and TRBJ2-7, with TRBD1 as a possible D gene (5 bases). This CDR3 is 17 amino acids long. Between the trimmed V and J ends, which lost 1 base and 2 bases, there was a span of 18 bases. Per the germline V gene, CDR1 is SEHNR and CDR2 is FQNEAQ (reference sequence). The CDR3 loop is CASSLVGVVGPTYEQYF. CDR3 sequence (DNA): TGTGCCAGCAGCTTAGTAGGGGTTGTAGGACCGACCTACGAGCAGTACTTC.

CDR3 sequence (DNA): TGTGCCAGTAGTACCACTGGACCCAATCAGCCCCAGCATTTT. Translated: CASSTTGPNQPQHF. V usage is TRBV19 and J usage is TRBJ1-5, with D hard to call. This CDR3 spans 14 amino acids. The V gene's germline CDR1 is LNHDA and CDR2 SQIVND (reference sequence). V was pared by 4 bases and J by 3 bases, with 10 bases between.

This rearrangement joins TRBV6-4 to TRBJ2-1, with 10 positions matching TRBD2. In germline, CDR1 is MRHNA, CDR2 SNTAGT. There are 14 residues in the CDR3. The V segment lost 0 bases and the J segment 7 bases; nucleotides outside the gene matches: 0. CDR3 nucleotides: TGTGCCAGCAGTGACTCGACTAGCGGGAATGAGCAGTTCTTC. This sequence encodes CASSDSTSGNEQFF.

In this sample, this clonotype turned up a few times. The gene calls are TRBV4-3 and TRBJ2-3; TRBD2 aligns across 8 bases. This CDR3 is built from 15 residues. The germline V gene encodes CDR1 LGHNA and CDR2 YSLEER. J lost 6 bases, V lost 1 base, and 6 bases had no gene match. CDR3 region: CASSQGASGLDTQYF. The CDR3 nucleotides read TGCGCCAGCAGCCAAGGCGCTAGCGGGTTGGATACGCAGTATTTT.